This note documents a single TCR beta chain sequence. Its antigen remains unknown. The data originate from a study of cytomegalovirus exposure and HLA in healthy donors. PCR amplification relied on 60 Vbeta primers (plus 13 Jbeta primers). Repertoires were generated with immunoSEQ multiplex PCR, while TCRdb's copy carries only in-frame clones and drops some. The sample lists just over 150,000 clones, about 65% occurring once. Study results and limitations: Earlier analysis found most TCR beta V segments productive about 87% or about 30% of the time. A later analysis linked a missense DCLRE1C variant to TCR beta V- and J-gene trimming. Later, an analysis showed that TCR beta chains associated with HLA were more clonally expanded than others that were equally common.

Germline V gene sequence: CDR1 SEHNR, CDR2 FQNEAQ (reference sequence). The CDR3 sequence is 15 residues long. Trimming stripped 1 base from V and 5 bases from J, with 14 bases between. This TCR was recovered from a man aged 40-49 years in good health and CMV-seropositive. The chain recombines TRBV7-9 with TRBJ1-1, with D possibly being TRBD1 (5 bases). Source material: PBMCs. DNA for the CDR3: TGTGCCAGCAGCTTAGAGCTGGGGCGCAGAACTGAAGCTTTCTTT. Encoded protein: CASSLELGRRTEAFF.